This T cell receptor beta chain was sequenced in a study of T cell clonality in common variable immunodeficiency. Both groups were predominantly of Caucasian heritage. Sequenced by immunoSEQ multiplex PCR; TCRdb stores in-frame clones only, minus some. This sample has 40,000 to 45,000 clones, each found more than once. There are many counts of this clone. Its antigen is unknown. The CDR3 is cut off 3 residues early in the read; its end comes from the germline J gene. Study-level findings and limits: Shared TCRbeta clones were fewer between CVID subjects than controls. CVID subjects had higher TCRbeta clonality than healthy controls, most marked in about a third.

The CDR3 covers 14 residues. CDR1 is SNHLY and CDR2 is FYNNEI in the germline V gene. The ends lost 4 bases at V and 2 bases at J; junction bases unmatched: 4. Sequences were obtained from peripheral blood mononuclear cells. The receptor was derived from a person between 18 and 75 years old in good health. This rearrangement joins TRBV2 to TRBJ2-7; the match to TRBD1 covers 8 bases. This CDR3 reads CASSASGQAYEQYF. The CDR3 bases that were read are TGTGCCAGCAGTGCCTCGGGACAGGCCTACGAG.